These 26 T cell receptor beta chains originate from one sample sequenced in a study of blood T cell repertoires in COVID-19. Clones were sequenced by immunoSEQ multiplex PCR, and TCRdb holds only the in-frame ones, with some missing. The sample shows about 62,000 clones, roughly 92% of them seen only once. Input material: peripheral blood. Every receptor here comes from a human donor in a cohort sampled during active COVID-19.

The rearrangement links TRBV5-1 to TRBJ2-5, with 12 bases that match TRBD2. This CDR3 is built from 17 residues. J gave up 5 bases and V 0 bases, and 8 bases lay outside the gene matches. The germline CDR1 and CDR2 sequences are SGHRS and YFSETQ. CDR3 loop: CASSLELAGGLVETQYF. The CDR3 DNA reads TGCGCCAGCAGCTTGGAGCTAGCGGGGGGGCTAGTTGAGACCCAGTACTTC.

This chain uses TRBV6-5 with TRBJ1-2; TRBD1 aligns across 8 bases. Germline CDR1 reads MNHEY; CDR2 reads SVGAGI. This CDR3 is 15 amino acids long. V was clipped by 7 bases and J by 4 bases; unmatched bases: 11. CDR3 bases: TGTGCCAGCACGGAGGCGACAGGGGTGGGCTATGGCTACACCTTC. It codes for CASTEATGVGYGYTF.

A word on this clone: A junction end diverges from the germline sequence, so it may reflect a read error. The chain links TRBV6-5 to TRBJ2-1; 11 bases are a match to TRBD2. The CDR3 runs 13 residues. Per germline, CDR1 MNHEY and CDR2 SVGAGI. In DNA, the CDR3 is TGTGCCAGCAGTGACTCACTAGCGGGAGTCATGTTCTTC. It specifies CASSDSLAGVMFF.

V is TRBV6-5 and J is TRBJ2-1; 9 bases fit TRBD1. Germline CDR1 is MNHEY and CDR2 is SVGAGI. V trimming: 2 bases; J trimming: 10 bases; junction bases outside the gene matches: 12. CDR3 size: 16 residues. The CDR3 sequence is CASSYDPGTGSKEQFF. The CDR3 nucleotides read TGTGCCAGCAGTTACGACCCCGGGACAGGGTCGAAGGAGCAGTTCTTC.

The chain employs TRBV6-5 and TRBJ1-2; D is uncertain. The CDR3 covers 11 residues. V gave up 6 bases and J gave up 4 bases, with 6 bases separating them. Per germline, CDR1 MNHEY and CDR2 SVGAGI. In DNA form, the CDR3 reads TGTGCCAGCAGATCGTTCTATGGCTACACCTTC. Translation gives CASRSFYGYTF.

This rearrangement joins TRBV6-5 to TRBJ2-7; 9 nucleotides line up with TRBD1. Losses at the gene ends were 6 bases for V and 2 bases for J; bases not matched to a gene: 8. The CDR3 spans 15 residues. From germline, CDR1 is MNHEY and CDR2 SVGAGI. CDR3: CASSRDRVHPYEQYF. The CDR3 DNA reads TGTGCCAGCAGCCGGGACAGGGTGCACCCCTACGAGCAGTACTTC.

CDR3 bases: TGTGCCAGCAGCCAAGCGGGAGAGATGTACGAGCAGTACTTC. This gives the protein CASSQAGEMYEQYF. The chain carries TRBV4-2 and TRBJ2-7; D possibly corresponds to TRBD2 (6 bases). Trimming removed 1 base from V and 4 bases from J, with 11 bases in between. Germline V CDR1 and CDR2: LGHNA, YNFKEQ. The CDR3 extends over 14 amino acids.

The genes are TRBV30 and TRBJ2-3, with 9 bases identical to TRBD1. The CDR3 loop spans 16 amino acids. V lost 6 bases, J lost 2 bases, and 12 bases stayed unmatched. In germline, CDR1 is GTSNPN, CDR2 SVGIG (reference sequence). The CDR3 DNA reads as TGTGCCTGCCAAACGACGGACAGGGGCTTCACAGATACGCAGTATTTT. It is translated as CACQTTDRGFTDTQYF.

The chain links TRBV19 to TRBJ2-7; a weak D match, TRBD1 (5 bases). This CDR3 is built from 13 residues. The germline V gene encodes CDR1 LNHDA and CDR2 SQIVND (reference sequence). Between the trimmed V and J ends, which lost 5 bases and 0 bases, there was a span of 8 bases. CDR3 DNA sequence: TGTGCCAGTAGTTTGGGGCCCTCCTACGAGCAGTACTTC. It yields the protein CASSLGPSYEQYF.

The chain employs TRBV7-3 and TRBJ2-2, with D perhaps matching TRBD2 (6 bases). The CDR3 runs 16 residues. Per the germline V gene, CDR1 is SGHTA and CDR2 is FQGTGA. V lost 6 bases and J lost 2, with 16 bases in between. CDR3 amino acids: CASSYSGDSNTGELFF. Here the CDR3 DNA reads TGTGCCAGCAGTTACTCCGGGGACTCCAACACCGGGGAGCTGTTTTTT.

The CDR3 bases are TGTGCCAGCAGCCAAGGGACAGCTACCTACGAGCAGTACTTC. Translated: CASSQGTATYEQYF. The chain joins TRBV3-1 (or the pseudogene TRBV3-2) to TRBJ2-7; tentatively, D is TRBD1 (6 bases). The CDR3 extends over 14 amino acids. V was clipped by 1 base and J by 2 bases, with 9 bases between them. Germline-derived CDR1 and CDR2 are LGHDT and YNNKEL (reference sequence).

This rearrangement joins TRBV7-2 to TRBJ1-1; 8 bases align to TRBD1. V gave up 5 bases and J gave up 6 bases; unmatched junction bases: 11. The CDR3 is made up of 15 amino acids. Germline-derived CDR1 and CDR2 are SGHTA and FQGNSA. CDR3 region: CASSIRQGMSAEAFF. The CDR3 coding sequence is TGTGCCAGCAGCATCCGACAGGGGATGTCGGCTGAAGCTTTCTTT.

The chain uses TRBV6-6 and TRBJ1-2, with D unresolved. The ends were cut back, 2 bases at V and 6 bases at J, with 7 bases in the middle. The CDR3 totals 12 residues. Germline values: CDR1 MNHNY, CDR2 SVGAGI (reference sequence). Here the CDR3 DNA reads TGTGCCAGCAGTTACGAGCTTAATGGCTACACCTTC. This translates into CASSYELNGYTF.

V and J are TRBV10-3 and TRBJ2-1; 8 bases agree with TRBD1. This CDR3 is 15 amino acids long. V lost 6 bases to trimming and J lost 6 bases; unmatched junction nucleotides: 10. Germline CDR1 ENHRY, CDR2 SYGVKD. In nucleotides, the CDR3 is TGTGCCATCAGGGGTCGTGACAGGGGTTCCAATGAGCAGTTCTTC. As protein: CAIRGRDRGSNEQFF.

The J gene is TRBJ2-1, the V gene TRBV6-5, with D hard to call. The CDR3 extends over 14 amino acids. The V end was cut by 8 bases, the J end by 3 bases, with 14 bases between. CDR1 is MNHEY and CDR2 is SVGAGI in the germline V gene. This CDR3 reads CASRPRFSYNEQFF. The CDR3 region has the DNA TGTGCCAGCCGCCCGAGGTTCAGCTACAATGAGCAGTTCTTC.

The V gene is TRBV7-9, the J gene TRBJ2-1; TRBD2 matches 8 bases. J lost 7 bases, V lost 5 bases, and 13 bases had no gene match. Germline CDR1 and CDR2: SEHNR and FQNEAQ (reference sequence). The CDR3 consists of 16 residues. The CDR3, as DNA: TGTGCCAGCAGCCCTCGACATATTAGCGGGGCAAATGAGCAGTTCTTC. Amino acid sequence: CASSPRHISGANEQFF.

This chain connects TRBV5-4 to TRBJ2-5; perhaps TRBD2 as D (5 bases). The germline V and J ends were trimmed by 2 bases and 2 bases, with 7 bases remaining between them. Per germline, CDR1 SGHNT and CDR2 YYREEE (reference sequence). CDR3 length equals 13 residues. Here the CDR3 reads CASSLAEQETQYF. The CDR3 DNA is TGTGCCAGCAGCTTAGCGGAGCAAGAGACCCAGTACTTC. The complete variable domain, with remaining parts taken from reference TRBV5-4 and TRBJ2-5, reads ETGVTQSPTHLIKTRGQQVTLRCSSQSGHNTVSWYQQALGQGPQFIFQYYREEENGRGNFPPRFSGLQFPNYSSELNVNALELDDSALYLCASSLAEQETQYFGPGTRLLVL.

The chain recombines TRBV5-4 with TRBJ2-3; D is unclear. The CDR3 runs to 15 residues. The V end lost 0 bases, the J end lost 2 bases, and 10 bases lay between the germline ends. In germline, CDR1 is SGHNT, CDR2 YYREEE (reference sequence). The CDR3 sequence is CASSLDAAPTDTQYF. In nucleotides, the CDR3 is TGTGCCAGCAGCTTGGATGCGGCCCCCACAGATACGCAGTATTTT. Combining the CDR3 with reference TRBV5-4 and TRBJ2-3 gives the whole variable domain ETGVTQSPTHLIKTRGQQVTLRCSSQSGHNTVSWYQQALGQGPQFIFQYYREEENGRGNFPPRFSGLQFPNYSSELNVNALELDDSALYLCASSLDAAPTDTQYFGPGTRLTVL.

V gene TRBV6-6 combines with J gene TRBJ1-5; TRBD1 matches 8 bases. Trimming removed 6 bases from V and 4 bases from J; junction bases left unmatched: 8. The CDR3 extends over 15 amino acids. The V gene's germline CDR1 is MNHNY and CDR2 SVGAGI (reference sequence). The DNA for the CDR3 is TGTGCCAGCAGCTCCGGGACAGGCTTAAATCAGCCCCAGCATTTT. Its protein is CASSSGTGLNQPQHF.

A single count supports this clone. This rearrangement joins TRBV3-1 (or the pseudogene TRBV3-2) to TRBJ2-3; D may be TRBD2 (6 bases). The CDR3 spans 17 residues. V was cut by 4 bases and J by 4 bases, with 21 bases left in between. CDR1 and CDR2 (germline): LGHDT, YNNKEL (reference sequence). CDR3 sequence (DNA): TGTGCCAGCAGCCTCTTCACCTCGGGGGAATCCTCAGATACGCAGTATTTT. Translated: CASSLFTSGESSDTQYF.

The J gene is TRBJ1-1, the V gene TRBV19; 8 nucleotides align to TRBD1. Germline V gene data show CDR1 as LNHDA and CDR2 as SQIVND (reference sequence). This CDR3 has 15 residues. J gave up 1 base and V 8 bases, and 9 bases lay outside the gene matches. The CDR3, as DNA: TGTGCCAGTGCCGACAGGGGTCGAGGGAACACTGAAGCTTTCTTT. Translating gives CASADRGRGNTEAFF.

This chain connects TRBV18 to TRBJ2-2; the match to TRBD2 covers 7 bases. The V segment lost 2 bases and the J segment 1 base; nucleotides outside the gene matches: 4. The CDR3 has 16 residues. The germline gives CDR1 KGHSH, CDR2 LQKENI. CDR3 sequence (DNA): TGTGCCAGCTCACCAACGGTAGCGGGGAACACCGGGGAGCTGTTTTTT. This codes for CASSPTVAGNTGELFF.

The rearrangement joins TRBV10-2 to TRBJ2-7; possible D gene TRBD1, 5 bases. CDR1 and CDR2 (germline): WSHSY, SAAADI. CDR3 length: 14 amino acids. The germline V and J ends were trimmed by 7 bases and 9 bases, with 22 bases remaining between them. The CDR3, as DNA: TGCGCCAGCACTCCGACAGAAACCGTCGGTGTGCAGTACTTC. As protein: CASTPTETVGVQYF.

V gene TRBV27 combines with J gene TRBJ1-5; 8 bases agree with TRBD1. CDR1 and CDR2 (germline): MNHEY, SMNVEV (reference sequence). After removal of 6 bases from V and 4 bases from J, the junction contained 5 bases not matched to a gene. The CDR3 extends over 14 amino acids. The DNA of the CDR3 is TGTGCCAGCAGCCGACAGGGGTCAAATCAGCCCCAGCATTTT. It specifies CASSRQGSNQPQHF.

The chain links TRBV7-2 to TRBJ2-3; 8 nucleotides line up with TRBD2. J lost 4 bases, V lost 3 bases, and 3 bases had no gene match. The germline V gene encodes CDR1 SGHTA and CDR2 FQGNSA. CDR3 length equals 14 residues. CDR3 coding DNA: TGTGCCAGCAGCTTTGACGGGAGGGCAGATACGCAGTATTTT. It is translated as CASSFDGRADTQYF. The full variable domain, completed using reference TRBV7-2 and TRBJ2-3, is GAGVSQSPSNKVTEKGKDVELRCDPISGHTALYWYRQSLGQGLEFLIYFQGNSAPDKSGLPSDRFSAERTGGSVSTLTIQRTQQEDSAVYLCASSFDGRADTQYFGPGTRLTVL.

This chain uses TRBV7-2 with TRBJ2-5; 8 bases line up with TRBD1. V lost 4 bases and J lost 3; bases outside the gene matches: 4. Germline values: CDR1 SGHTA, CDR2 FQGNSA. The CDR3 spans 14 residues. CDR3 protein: CASSSDRVKETQYF. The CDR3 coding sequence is TGTGCCAGCAGCTCGGACAGGGTTAAAGAGACCCAGTACTTC.